A selection of T cell receptor beta chains follows, all from one sample in a study of T cells in Graves' hyperthyroidism and ophthalmopathy. TCRdb reprocessed the multiplex PCR reads via MiXCR and lists one record per CDR3 protein. The data contain about 210,000 distinct CDR3 sequences, 17% of them singletons. Sequences were obtained from blood. These receptors were collected from a man aged 45 to 65 with Graves' hyperthyroidism. The CDR3 runs from the conserved cysteine through the conserved F or W. Each record gives: V gene, CDR3 length, clone size, J gene, D gene, CDR3 DNA, CDR3 protein. D genes are given only for firm matches. Not every row has a clone size; where given, it reads once, few, many or a size class.

V: TRBV11-2
length: 15
size: many
J: TRBJ2-1
D: NA
DNA: TGTGCCAGCAGCTGGGGGGGGGCGCGGTACAATGAGCAGTTCTTC
CDR3: CASSWGGARYNEQFF

V: TRBV7-6
length: 19
size: many
J: TRBJ2-7
D: TRBD2
DNA: TGTGCCAGCAGCGACACCGACCACCTAGCGGGAGGGCCCAGCTACGAGCAGTACTTC
CDR3: CASSDTDHLAGGPSYEQYF

V: TRBV7-2
length: 18
size: many
J: TRBJ2-5
D: NA
DNA: TGTGCCAGCAGCTTAGGGGCTTTTGCGGTGTTCTTTCAAGAGACCCAGTACTTC
CDR3: CASSLGAFAVFFQETQYF

V: TRBV7-9
length: 13
size: many
J: TRBJ2-5
D: NA
DNA: TGTGCCAGCTTGAATAGTCGGTATGAGACCCAGTACTTC
CDR3: CASLNSRYETQYF

V: TRBV10-3
length: 14
size: many
J: TRBJ2-7
D: TRBD2
DNA: TGTGCCATCAATCAGCGGGGGTTCTCCTACGAGCAGTACTTC
CDR3: CAINQRGFSYEQYF

V: TRBV12-3/TRBV12-4
length: 15
size: NA
J: TRBJ2-2
D: NA
DNA: TGTGCCAGCAGAAAAACCGGGACCCCTAGCAGGGAGCTGTTTTTT
CDR3: CASRKTGTPSRELFF

V: TRBV19
length: 16
size: NA
J: TRBJ2-2
D: TRBD2
DNA: TGTGCCAGTAGTATCGGACTAGCGGGTCTTACCGGGGAGCTGTTTTTT
CDR3: CASSIGLAGLTGELFF

V: TRBV20-1
length: 14
size: NA
J: TRBJ1-6
D: NA
DNA: TGCAGTGCACCGCACCTCGGACCCATCTCACCCCTCCACTTT
CDR3: CSAPHLGPISPLHF

V: TRBV5-1
length: 16
size: NA
J: TRBJ2-3
D: NA
DNA: TGCGCCAGCAGCTTGGTGGTGGACTGGGGCACAGATACGCAGTATTTT
CDR3: CASSLVVDWGTDTQYF

V: TRBV9
length: 15
size: NA
J: TRBJ2-1
D: TRBD2
DNA: TGTGCCAGCAGCCCAATAGCGGGAGGCTACAATGAGCAGTTCTTC
CDR3: CASSPIAGGYNEQFF

V: TRBV7-2
length: 16
size: many
J: TRBJ2-1
D: TRBD2
DNA: TGTGCCAGCAGCATGACTAGCGGGGCCTTCTCGGATGAGCAGTTCTTC
CDR3: CASSMTSGAFSDEQFF